This T cell receptor (beta chain) was retrieved from a study of cytomegalovirus exposure and HLA in healthy donors. About the research overall: An earlier analysis found 95 million to 140 million unique TCR beta sequences from about 190 million T cells.

PCR amplification relied on 60 Vbeta primers (plus 13 Jbeta primers). Measured with immunoSEQ multiplex PCR; TCRdb has only the in-frame clones, and not every one. The sample has about 150,000 clones, 65% to 80% seen once. General study findings and limits: TCR beta chains associated with HLA were, in a later analysis, more clonally expanded than equally common others.

V was trimmed by 3 bases and J by 3 bases, leaving 8 bases between them. This CDR3 is 13 amino acids long. This clone was detected a few times. The antigen remains unidentified. The chain carries TRBV23-1 and TRBJ1-1; D may be TRBD1 (6 bases). TRBV23-1 belongs to the ORF category, with a function that is uncertain. What was sequenced was PBMCs. The TCR comes from a man between 18 and 35 years old in good health and CMV-seronegative. The CDR3 DNA follows: TGCGCCAGCAGTCAGGGGGGGCACACTGAAGCTTTCTTT. Translation: CASSQGGHTEAFF.